This T cell receptor (beta chain) appears in the sequencing data of a study of Graves' ophthalmopathy and Graves' hyperthyroidism (dated by TCRdb to 2017 to 2018). For context, the study as a whole: Peripheral blood was collected at initial diagnosis, before any treatment. The study used TCR beta repertoire signatures to distinguish Graves' ophthalmopathy from Graves' hyperthyroidism and to predict progression to ophthalmopathy. In total, 135 blood samples were TCR-sequenced: approximately 40 ophthalmopathy, about 75 hyperthyroidism and approximately 17 hyperthyroidism-to-ophthalmopathy patients. To explore V-J signatures that distinguish ophthalmopathy from hyperthyroidism, a discovery set of roughly 98 patients was enrolled, made up of 43 with ophthalmopathy and 55 to 65 with stable hyperthyroidism. The independent validation cohort included 18 hyperthyroidism patients plus 17 patients who later progressed from hyperthyroidism to ophthalmopathy. In a handful of hyperthyroidism patients, the T-cell repertoires found in thyroid tissue were compared with those found in blood. After sampling, hyperthyroidism patients received methimazole starting at 30 mg daily, and ophthalmopathy patients received high-dose intravenous methylprednisolone. The approximately 95 discovery patients were divided at random into training and test sets in a 7:3 ratio.

For repertoire sequencing, TCR beta CDR3 regions were amplified from RNA transcripts. The first round was an RT-PCR using HTBI primers with the Qiagen OneStep RT-PCR kit, and this first round was followed by a second-round multiplex PCR, then size selection and purification. Libraries were sequenced paired-end with 100 bp reads on an Illumina HiSeq2000. The original methods were these. Reads were processed with SOAPnuke, discarding reads with adapters, uncalled bases, mean Phred below 15, or no exact constant-primer or identifier match. COPE v1.2.5 was used to merge the high-quality paired reads. Clonotypes were defined as unique nucleotide sequences and were aligned to IMGT TRB V, D and J references using MiTCR v1.1. Analysis was restricted to V-J combinations with a frequency above 0.0001, which covered about 99% of repertoires. For each V-J combination, a TCR clonal expansion and chaos score was defined as F50 clonal expansion divided by the chaos observed in the TCRdist matrix. Welch's t-statistics and random forest were used to narrow the features down to around 12 V-J combinations, which were then fed into a naive Bayes classifier. Thyroid-blood repertoire similarity was quantified with the Morisita-Horn index. TCRdb reprocessed the public reads (quality trimming at Q25 with fastp, clone calling with MiXCR) and kept in-frame beta chains. Rows merge per CDR3 protein into single entries with the most common DNA and genes. The V and J calls, along with clone size, are taken from TCRdb and not from the paper's own processing. This sample holds about 620,000 distinct CDR3 sequences; approximately 21% were observed only once. The ten largest clones take up approximately 7% of the sample.

Stable hyperthyroidism was defined as no progression to ophthalmopathy within 18 months of follow-up. The hyperthyroidism patients were 18 to 65 years old and newly diagnosed, with a disease duration of less than 2 months. Patients with other autoimmune diseases, uncontrolled infections, pregnancy or lactation were excluded from the study. Clinical symptoms, serum thyroxine, TRAb, thyroid ultrasound and orbital computed tomography formed the basis of the diagnosis. PBMCs were isolated from 7.5 to 10 ml of fresh peripheral blood by Ficoll-Paque density gradient centrifugation. Total RNA was extracted using Trizol reagent, and RNA quality was checked on an Agilent 2100 Bioanalyzer. CDR1 DFQATT and CDR2 SNEGSKA were looked up in the germline V gene (reference sequence). Taken from cysteine to phenylalanine, the CDR3 has 16 residues. CDR3 DNA only is kept here, 48 bases in frame from base 1. V drops 3 bases and J drops 1 base, leaving 18 bases in between.

The investigation overall reported the following: Most of the expanded thyroid clonotypes with a frequency above 0.001 were also detected in blood, and it was suggested that the thyroid immune response may be reflected by blood repertoires. The 13-signature model separated ophthalmopathy from stable hyperthyroidism with 85% to 90% sensitivity and about 81% specificity in cross-validation, and 80%/75% in the test set. In validation, the model predicted ophthalmopathy progression with 55% to 71% sensitivity and roughly 72% specificity; approximately 12 predicted patients were CT-confirmed with GO in a median of approximately six months. No statistical method was used to set the sample size in advance, and the investigators knew which group each participant was assigned to.

This clonotype showed up many times. Its cognate antigen has yet to be identified. No much larger clone is present one base from it, and per-base qualities are unavailable. The specimen was peripheral blood. The V gene is TRBV20-1 and the J gene is TRBJ1-2, with the D gene call left open. The clonotype originates from a woman aged 18-30 years with stable Graves' hyperthyroidism. Some clones in this sample may be carry-over from other donors' samples. Donor details come from another sample of the same person, matched by shared clones. The CDR3 reads as follows: CSASPSNTKLNYGYTF. The nucleotides read TGCAGTGCTAGCCCAAGTAATACCAAACTTAACTATGGCTACACCTTC.